This passage covers 32 T cell receptor beta chains from one sample sequenced in a study of control samples from healthy donors and cancer patients. Sequencing used immunoSEQ multiplex PCR; TCRdb keeps in-frame clones, though not all of them. The sample lists roughly 370,000 clones, 75% to 95% seen once, with around 6.5% in the top ten. Material for sequencing was PBMCs. These receptors were obtained from a man aged 40-55 years with head and neck cancer.

The chain links TRBV12-5 to TRBJ2-7, with D unclear. The CDR3 is 14 amino acids. V lost 0 bases, J lost 5 bases, and 11 bases lay in between. CDR1 and CDR2 (germline): LGHNT, FRNRAP. The DNA of the CDR3 is TGTGCTAGTGGTTTGGTAGGTGGGCTCAACGAGCAGTACTTC. It translates to CASGLVGGLNEQYF.

This clone was picked up a small number of times. The genes are TRBV7-3 and TRBJ2-1, with TRBD2 identical over 12 bases. V gave up 5 bases and J gave up 10 bases; unmatched junction bases: 9. The CDR3 runs 15 residues. Germline V gives CDR1 SGHTA, CDR2 FQGTGA. CDR3 sequence reads: CASSQTSGSFGEQFF. Written as DNA, the CDR3 is TGTGCCAGCAGCCAGACTAGCGGGAGTTTTGGAGAGCAGTTCTTC.

The rearrangement uses TRBV6-5 and TRBJ1-2; 8 bases fit TRBD1. This CDR3 is 15 amino acids long. V dropped 4 bases and J dropped 8; count of bases not matched to a gene: 12. Germline CDR1 MNHEY, CDR2 SVGAGI. CDR3 in amino acids: CASSSFGQGKRGYTF. The CDR3 nucleotides read TGTGCCAGCAGTTCGTTTGGACAGGGAAAGAGGGGCTACACCTTC.

The chain is built from TRBV2 and TRBJ2-5, with D perhaps being TRBD1 or TRBD2 (5 bases each). Germline V CDR1 and CDR2: SNHLY, FYNNEI. V shed 9 bases and J shed 8 bases, with 19 bases lying between them. The CDR3 is 13 residues long. The CDR3 spells CASTGTQRETQYF. Written as DNA, the CDR3 is TGTGCCAGTACCGGGACCCAAAGAGAAACCCAGTACTTC. The full variable domain, completed using reference TRBV2 and TRBJ2-5, is EPEVTQTPSHQVTQMGQEVILRCVPISNHLYFYWYRQILGQKVEFLVSFYNNEISEKSEIFDDQFSVERPDGSNFTLKIRSTKLEDSAMYFCASTGTQRETQYFGPGTRLLVL.

The table lists this clone with a few counts. The chain links TRBV6-5 to TRBJ1-6; unclear D gene. Trimming removed 4 bases at V and 0 bases at J, with 4 bases between. The CDR3 has 14 residues. CDR1 and CDR2 from the germline V gene are MNHEY and SVGAGI. The CDR3 DNA is TGTGCCAGCAGTTCAAGCTCCTATAATTCACCCCTCCACTTT. This encodes CASSSSSYNSPLHF.

The chain links TRBV2 to TRBJ2-4; D uncertain. Germline V gives CDR1 SNHLY, CDR2 FYNNEI. This CDR3 spans 15 amino acids. V lost 7 bases to trimming and J lost 0 bases, with 13 bases between them. The DNA for the CDR3 is TGTGCCAGCACTCGGTCCACTGTAGCCAAAAACATTCAGTACTTC. Residues: CASTRSTVAKNIQYF.

The rearrangement uses TRBV5-6 and TRBJ1-6; TRBD1 agrees at 7 bases. Germline-derived CDR1 and CDR2 are SGHDT and YYEEEE. The CDR3 length is 16 residues. The V gene end was trimmed by 1 base and the J gene end by 13 bases; junction bases not matched to a gene: 14. CDR3 loop: CASSLQRDRDLYPLHF. The CDR3 DNA follows: TGTGCCAGCAGCTTGCAGAGGGACAGAGACCTTTATCCCCTCCACTTT.

This rearrangement joins TRBV15 to TRBJ2-5, with D uncertain. This CDR3 spans 12 amino acids. V lost 7 bases to trimming and J lost 5 bases, with 11 bases between them. Germline CDR1 is LNHNV and CDR2 is YYDKDF (reference sequence). In DNA form, the CDR3 reads TGTGCCACCACGGACGGTGGTGAGACCCAGTACTTC. Amino acids: CATTDGGETQYF.

This chain links TRBV28 with TRBJ1-4; tentatively, D is TRBD1 (6 bases). Trimming cost V 10 bases and J 3 bases, with 27 bases left between them. The germline CDR1 and CDR2 sequences are MDHEN and SYDVKM. The CDR3 loop spans 18 amino acids. CDR3 residues: CATAIPHRAAAANEKLFF. The DNA of the CDR3 is TGTGCCACCGCTATCCCCCACAGGGCCGCGGCGGCTAATGAAAAACTGTTTTTT.

The chain has TRBV14 and TRBJ2-7; 9 nucleotides align to TRBD1. Trimming cost V 1 base and J 3 bases; bases outside gene matches: 4. Per the germline V gene, CDR1 is SGHDN and CDR2 is FVKESK. The CDR3 is 15 amino acids. The CDR3 sequence is CASSQATGGLYEQYF. The CDR3 DNA reads as TGTGCCAGCAGCCAAGCTACAGGGGGCCTCTACGAGCAGTACTTC.

This clone was seen a handful of times. The J gene is TRBJ2-3, the V gene TRBV5-1; 8 nucleotides agree with TRBD2. Per the germline V gene, CDR1 is SGHRS and CDR2 is YFSETQ. The CDR3 length is 16 residues. Losses at the gene ends were 4 bases for V and 2 bases for J; bases not matched to a gene: 9. The CDR3 here is CASSGPGTRATDTQYF. CDR3 bases: TGCGCCAGCAGCGGGCCGGGGACTAGAGCCACAGATACGCAGTATTTT.

The chain has TRBV28 and TRBJ2-1, with TRBD2 matching 11 bases. With 7 bases clipped from V and 7 bases from J, the junction kept 9 bases outside the gene matches. Germline CDR1 and CDR2: MDHEN and SYDVKM. The CDR3 is 15 residues long. The CDR3 DNA follows: TGTGCCAGCACCAAACTAGCGGGAGTGATTAATGAGCAGTTCTTC. It yields the protein CASTKLAGVINEQFF.

J is TRBJ1-1 and V is TRBV6-2 or TRBV6-3; 9 bases are shared with TRBD1. Germline CDR1 reads MNHEY; CDR2 reads SVGEGT. This CDR3 is 19 amino acids long. Trimming cost V 2 bases and J 0 bases; bases outside gene matches: 13. The CDR3 DNA is TGTGCCAGCAGTTACCCAGCTCCTAGGACAGGGGACATGAACACTGAAGCTTTCTTT. This codes for CASSYPAPRTGDMNTEAFF.

V is TRBV27 and J is TRBJ1-1; D is unresolved. CDR1 and CDR2 from the germline V gene are MNHEY and SMNVEV (reference sequence). This CDR3 has 15 amino acids. V shed 3 bases and J shed 1 base, with 12 bases lying between them. CDR3 bases: TGTGCCAGCAGTTTTAATTCCAAGGGGAACACTGAAGCTTTCTTT. This sequence encodes CASSFNSKGNTEAFF.

This chain links TRBV7-2 with TRBJ1-4; 8 positions match TRBD1. The CDR3 runs to 14 residues. V was clipped by 7 bases and J by 4 bases; unmatched bases: 5. The germline CDR1 and CDR2 sequences are SGHTA and FQGNSA. The CDR3 coding sequence is TGTGCCAGCAATAATGACAGGGGTAATGAAAAACTGTTTTTT. It translates to CASNNDRGNEKLFF.

This clone was seen more than once but under ten times. The chain carries TRBV9 and TRBJ1-3; perhaps TRBD1 as D (5 bases). Germline V gene sequence: CDR1 SGDLS, CDR2 YYNGEE. This CDR3 contains 14 residues. The V gene lost 7 bases and the J gene lost 3 bases, with 14 bases spanning the gap. The CDR3 DNA sequence: TGTGCCAGCGACCGTCAGGGAAATGGAAACACCATATATTTT. Amino acids: CASDRQGNGNTIYF.

The chain employs TRBV29-1 and TRBJ1-5, with a possible D match to TRBD1 (6 bases). The CDR3 runs to 13 residues. V lost 6 bases, J lost 7 bases, and 16 bases lay in between. The V gene's germline CDR1 is SQVTM and CDR2 ANQGSEA. Written as DNA, the CDR3 is TGCAGCGTGGTGACAGGTGAGGAGCAGCCCCAGCATTTT. This gives the protein CSVVTGEEQPQHF.

This clone was observed at least ten times. The chain recombines TRBV5-1 with TRBJ1-5, with D perhaps matching TRBD1 (6 bases). Trimming took off 5 bases at V and 0 bases at J, with 12 bases between the two ends. There are 15 residues in the CDR3. CDR1 and CDR2 from the germline V gene are SGHRS and YFSETQ. The CDR3 coding sequence is TGCGCCAGCAGAACAGGGACGGATAGCAATCAGCCCCAGCATTTT. Amino acid sequence: CASRTGTDSNQPQHF.

This chain connects TRBV25-1 to TRBJ2-7, with 7 bases fitting TRBD1. J lost 5 bases, V lost 3 bases, and 10 bases had no gene match. Germline assignment: CDR1 MGHDK and CDR2 SYGVNS. This CDR3 has 15 amino acids. CDR3 amino acids: CASSEATGAENEQYF. Here the CDR3 DNA reads TGTGCCAGCAGTGAGGCCACAGGGGCCGAGAACGAGCAGTACTTC.

This clone was picked up one time. The chain carries TRBV19 and TRBJ2-7; 9 bases are shared with TRBD2. Germline V gene lookup returns CDR1 LNHDA and CDR2 SQIVND (reference sequence). With 0 bases clipped from V and 0 bases from J, the junction kept 3 bases outside the gene matches. The CDR3 runs to 16 residues. In DNA, the CDR3 is TGTGCCAGTAGTATAGAAAGCGGGAGGAGCTCCTACGAGCAGTACTTC. Protein: CASSIESGRSSYEQYF. The whole variable domain, remainder taken from reference TRBV19 and TRBJ2-7, is DGGITQSPKYLFRKEGQNVTLSCEQNLNHDAMYWYRQDPGQGLRLIYYSQIVNDFQKGDIAEGYSVSREKKESFPLTVTSAQKNPTAFYLCASSIESGRSSYEQYFGPGTRLTVT.

The chain carries TRBV5-1 and TRBJ2-7; D call uncertain. CDR1 is SGHRS and CDR2 is YFSETQ in the germline V gene. The length of the CDR3 is 11 residues. The V end was cut by 4 bases, the J end by 7 bases, with 9 bases between. The CDR3 is CASSQGWEQYF. The CDR3 region has the DNA TGCGCCAGCAGCCAAGGGTGGGAGCAGTACTTC.

Points on this clone: The sample contains more than one DNA sequence encoding this CDR3. This chain joins TRBV30 and TRBJ1-2; D gene uncertain. Germline lookup yields CDR1 GTSNPN and CDR2 SVGIG (reference sequence). V gave up 2 bases and J gave up 2 bases, with 6 bases separating them. The CDR3 runs 12 residues. The CDR3 sequence is CAWSTGNYGYTF. The CDR3 DNA reads as TGTGCCTGGAGTACGGGCAACTATGGCTACACCTTC.

The chain has TRBV10-3 and TRBJ2-1; the match to TRBD2 covers 12 bases. Germline V CDR1 and CDR2: ENHRY, SYGVKD. This CDR3 contains 18 residues. V was pared by 4 bases and J by 0 bases, with 7 bases of the junction left unmatched. The CDR3: CAISATSGGSSSYNEQFF. The CDR3 DNA reads TGTGCCATCAGTGCCACTAGCGGGGGGTCGAGCTCCTACAATGAGCAGTTCTTC.

The rearrangement joins TRBV24-1 to TRBJ2-1; D remains unclear. The germline V and J ends were trimmed by 0 bases and 5 bases, with 10 bases remaining between them. Germline CDR1 is KGHDR and CDR2 is SFDVKD. CDR3 length equals 15 residues. This CDR3 is CATSDLQRQDNEQFF. In DNA, the CDR3 is TGTGCCACCAGTGATTTGCAGCGTCAGGACAATGAGCAGTTCTTC.

V and J are TRBV12-5 and TRBJ2-6, with a possible D match to TRBD1 (6 bases). CDR3 size: 19 residues. The germline V gene encodes CDR1 LGHNT and CDR2 FRNRAP. V dropped 4 bases and J dropped 4 bases, with 23 bases sitting between them. DNA for the CDR3: TGTGCTAGTGGTTCGGGCAGGGGACCGCCTTTGGGGGGGGCCAACGTCCTGACTTTC. Protein: CASGSGRGPPLGGANVLTF.

The rearrangement links TRBV29-1 to TRBJ1-4, with TRBD1 identical over 7 bases. There are 15 residues in the CDR3. V lost 6 bases to trimming and J lost 2 bases; unmatched junction nucleotides: 9. Germline V gene data show CDR1 as SQVTM and CDR2 as ANQGSEA. CDR3 sequence reads: CSVRGTVDTNEKLFF. CDR3 nucleotide sequence: TGCAGCGTACGGGGGACAGTAGACACTAATGAAAAACTGTTTTTT.

Written as DNA, the CDR3 is TGCGCCAGCAGCCAAGAAATCCGGTATGAAGCTTTCTTT. This gives the protein CASSQEIRYEAFF. This chain links TRBV4-3 with TRBJ1-1, with unresolved D. Trimming cost V 0 bases and J 7 bases, with 9 bases left between them. The CDR3 extends over 13 amino acids. The germline gives CDR1 LGHNA, CDR2 YSLEER.

The rearrangement links TRBV27 to TRBJ2-7; no clear D. The CDR3 is made up of 10 amino acids. Germline values: CDR1 MNHEY, CDR2 SMNVEV (reference sequence). V was clipped by 6 bases and J by 0 bases, with 0 bases between them. The CDR3 is CASSSYEQYF. The CDR3 DNA reads as TGTGCCAGCAGCTCCTACGAGCAGTACTTC.

The chain combines TRBV6-5 with TRBJ1-2; TRBD1 is a possible D gene (5 bases). CDR1 is MNHEY, CDR2 SVGAGI, per germline. There are 12 residues in the CDR3. V shed 7 bases and J shed 8 bases, with 14 bases lying between them. CDR3 in amino acids: CASTMGPGGYTF. DNA for the CDR3: TGTGCCAGCACTATGGGACCAGGGGGCTACACCTTC.

This clone has only a few counts. The chain uses TRBV12-5 and TRBJ1-1; unclear D gene. The length of the CDR3 is 14 residues. Trimming removed 2 bases at V and 1 base at J, with 8 bases between. Per germline, CDR1 LGHNT and CDR2 FRNRAP. CDR3 region: CASGLREGNTEAFF. In nucleotides, the CDR3 is TGTGCTAGTGGTTTGAGAGAGGGGAACACTGAAGCTTTCTTT.

As concerns this clone: This specimen includes other DNA sequences encoding the same CDR3. The V call is TRBV7-3, the J call TRBJ2-1, with 7 bases aligning to TRBD2. Germline V CDR1 and CDR2: SGHTA, FQGTGA. The CDR3 is made up of 15 amino acids. V shed 0 bases, J shed 2 bases, and the junction held 1 base outside the gene matches. CDR3 sequence (DNA): TGTGCCAGCAGCTTAACCAGCGGGACCTACAATGAGCAGTTCTTC. Its translation: CASSLTSGTYNEQFF. The whole variable domain, filled in from reference TRBV7-3 and TRBJ2-1, reads GAGVSQTPSNKVTEKGKYVELRCDPISGHTALYWYRQSLGQGPEFLIYFQGTGAADDSGLPNDRFFAVRPEGSVSTLKIQRTERGDSAVYLCASSLTSGTYNEQFFGPGTRLTVL.

The rearrangement uses TRBV6-6 and TRBJ2-7; D not certain. Germline V gene data show CDR1 as MNHNY and CDR2 as SVGAGI (reference sequence). The CDR3 runs 17 residues. V lost 5 bases and J lost 4, with 24 bases in between. CDR3 nucleotides: TGTGCCAGCAGTCAACAACTTCCGGGCCCTTTGGGTTACGAGCAGTACTTC. As protein: CASSQQLPGPLGYEQYF.